Shown below are 27 T cell receptor beta chains from a single sample sequenced in a study of T-cell reconstitution after alpha-beta-depleted transplantation in children. Library preparation (for TCRbeta) was performed with unique molecular identifiers. One entry per CDR3 protein, called by TCRdb with MiXCR from the PCR reads. This table has approximately 400,000 distinct CDR3 sequences, about 11% appearing once. The sequenced sample was PBMCs from the stem cell graft donor, obtained from the stem cell graft. The receptors were gathered from a human donor who donated a stem cell graft to a child with acute myeloid leukemia.

The chain links TRBV6-2 or TRBV6-3 to TRBJ2-7; TRBD1 might be the D (5 bases). V lost 4 bases to trimming and J lost 3 bases, with 13 bases between them. The CDR3 has 14 amino acids. From germline, CDR1 is MNHEY and CDR2 SVGEGT. The CDR3 spells CASSSGKGIYEQYV. The CDR3 DNA reads as TGTGCCAGCAGTTCTGGAAAGGGGATCTACGAGCAGTACGTC.

Ten or more counts support this clonotype. V usage is TRBV10-3 and J usage is TRBJ2-1, with 13 nucleotides matching TRBD2. Looked up from germline, CDR1 is ENHRY and CDR2 is SYGVKD. The CDR3 is 15 residues long. V dropped 7 bases and J dropped 10; count of bases not matched to a gene: 10. The CDR3 here is CAITEGLAGTREQFF. As DNA, the CDR3 is TGTGCCATCACCGAGGGACTAGCGGGAACACGAGAGCAGTTCTTC.

The sample holds a few counts of this clonotype. This may arise from a read error, as a much more abundant clone is one base away. The chain recombines TRBV7-6 with TRBJ2-2; D call uncertain. The CDR3 has 14 residues. CDR1 and CDR2 (germline): SGHVS, FNYEAQ. V was shortened by 1 base and J by 0 bases, with 3 bases between the two germline ends. The CDR3 loop reads CASSLEANTGELFF. CDR3 bases: TGTGCCAGCAGCTTAGAGGCGAACACCGGGGAGCTGTTTTTT. The entire variable domain, with the rest obtained from reference TRBV7-6 and TRBJ2-2, is as follows: GAGVSQSPRYKVTKRGQDVALRCDPISGHVSLYWYRQALGQGPEFLTYFNYEAQQDKSGLPNDRFSAERPEGSISTLTIQRTEQRDSAMYRCASSLEANTGELFFGEGSRLTVL.

The chain carries TRBV6-1 and TRBJ1-5; TRBD1 matches at 9 bases. Germline V gene data show CDR1 as MNHNS and CDR2 as SASEGT. The V gene end was trimmed by 6 bases and the J gene end by 5 bases; junction bases not matched to a gene: 5. The CDR3 sequence is 14 residues long. The CDR3 is CASSKGTGHQPQHF. The DNA of the CDR3 is TGTGCCAGCAGCAAGGGGACAGGGCATCAGCCCCAGCATTTT.

The rearrangement uses TRBV10-3 and TRBJ1-4; TRBD1 is a possible D gene (6 bases). Germline V gene sequence: CDR1 ENHRY, CDR2 SYGVKD. The CDR3 is 14 amino acids. Trimming cost V 3 bases and J 8 bases, with 13 bases left between them. CDR3 region: CAISDYQGREKLFF. The DNA for the CDR3 is TGTGCCATCAGTGATTACCAGGGGAGGGAAAAACTGTTTTTT.

The J gene is TRBJ2-5, the V gene TRBV15; D gene ambiguous. The CDR3 is 14 residues long. From germline, CDR1 is LNHNV and CDR2 YYDKDF (reference sequence). V lost 1 base, J lost 5 bases, and 11 bases lay in between. The CDR3 sequence: CATSRGVAVETQYF. The CDR3 DNA is TGTGCCACCAGCAGAGGGGTGGCTGTGGAGACCCAGTACTTC.

This clonotype was counted a few times. The V gene is TRBV28, the J gene TRBJ1-6, with unresolved D. Germline V lookup: CDR1 MDHEN, CDR2 SYDVKM. The ends were cut back, 7 bases at V and 5 bases at J, with 9 bases in the middle. The CDR3 has 13 amino acids. CDR3 DNA sequence: TGTGCCAGCATGTGGGGTCATAATTCACCCCTCCACTTT. Encoded protein: CASMWGHNSPLHF.

There are many counts of this clonotype. CDR3 nucleotide sequence: TGCGCCAGCAGCTTGGCCGGTAACCAAGAGACCCAGTACTTC. Its translation is CASSLAGNQETQYF. The rearrangement links TRBV5-1 to TRBJ2-5, with D hard to call. Germline V gene sequence: CDR1 SGHRS, CDR2 YFSETQ. This CDR3 is 14 amino acids long. V was cut by 0 bases and J by 0 bases, with 6 bases left in between.

This clonotype was recorded many times. The chain joins TRBV6-1 to TRBJ2-7; D is unresolved. The CDR3 contains 14 residues. CDR1 is MNHNS and CDR2 is SASEGT in the germline V gene. The V and J ends lost 0 bases and 3 bases respectively, with 9 bases between them. The CDR3 region is CASSEAQDGYEQYF. The CDR3, as DNA: TGTGCCAGCAGTGAAGCGCAGGACGGCTACGAGCAGTACTTC.

This clonotype was seen a handful of times. This chain connects TRBV6-5 to TRBJ1-1, with no clear D. V was trimmed by 4 bases and J by 5 bases, leaving 11 bases between them. The germline V gene encodes CDR1 MNHEY and CDR2 SVGAGI. The CDR3 is 13 amino acids. The CDR3: CASSSDFGTEAFF. The CDR3 region has the DNA TGTGCCAGCAGTTCGGACTTTGGGACTGAAGCTTTCTTT.

This sequence joins TRBV15 and TRBJ2-7; TRBD1 matches 7 bases. Germline-derived CDR1 and CDR2 are LNHNV and YYDKDF (reference sequence). The CDR3 covers 15 residues. Trimming took 5 bases from V and 3 from J; bases not matched to a gene: 10. CDR3 bases: TGTGCCACCAGCTTCGAGGTGACAGGGAGCTACGAGCAGTACTTC. Translated, it gives CATSFEVTGSYEQYF.

This clonotype was seen repeatedly, ten times or more. The V call is TRBV12-3 or TRBV12-4, the J call TRBJ2-1; 7 bases are a match to TRBD1. Unmatched junction bases numbered 3, after V lost 4 bases and J lost 3 bases. The CDR3 loop spans 14 amino acids. CDR3 in DNA: TGTGCCAGCAGTTACTCAGGGGGCTACAATGAGCAGTTCTTC. Residues: CASSYSGGYNEQFF.

The chain has TRBV10-3 and TRBJ2-1; 13 bases line up with TRBD2. This CDR3 has 15 residues. Germline CDR1 ENHRY, CDR2 SYGVKD. J lost 8 bases, V lost 6 bases, and 7 bases had no gene match. CDR3 nucleotide sequence: TGTGCCATCAGCGGGACTAGCGGGATTAGGGATGAGCAGTTCTTC. Residues: CAISGTSGIRDEQFF.

The J gene is TRBJ2-2, the V gene TRBV24-1; 11 bases fit TRBD2. The CDR3 extends over 17 amino acids. The junction had 3 bases not matched to a gene; V was cut back by 2 bases and J by 2 bases. CDR1 is KGHDR, CDR2 SFDVKD, per germline. The CDR3: CATSDSSGGHNTGELFF. CDR3 coding DNA: TGTGCCACCAGTGATTCTAGCGGGGGGCATAACACCGGGGAGCTGTTTTTT.

This clonotype was recorded a few times. The V call is TRBV29-1, the J call TRBJ2-5, with D perhaps matching TRBD2 (6 bases). The V end lost 4 bases, the J end lost 5 bases, and 14 bases lay between the germline ends. Germline V CDR1 and CDR2: SQVTM, ANQGSEA. The CDR3 sequence is 13 residues long. Here the CDR3 DNA reads TGCAGCGTTGTCCGGGGGACGTGGGAGACCCAGTACTTC. The encoded protein is CSVVRGTWETQYF.

This clonotype has only a few counts. The V call is TRBV4-1, the J call TRBJ2-2; no reliable D call. CDR1 and CDR2 (germline): MGHRA, YSYEKL. The CDR3 runs 16 residues. V gave up 1 base and J gave up 1 base, with 10 bases separating them. This CDR3 reads CASSQAPPGNTGELFF. CDR3 coding DNA: TGCGCCAGCAGCCAAGCCCCCCCCGGGAACACCGGGGAGCTGTTTTTT.

Only one count was recorded for this clonotype. The V and J genes are TRBV6-5 and TRBJ2-3; D uncertain. In germline, CDR1 is MNHEY, CDR2 SVGAGI. V shed 5 bases and J shed 8 bases, with 11 bases lying between them. The length of the CDR3 is 12 residues. The CDR3 bases are TGTGCCAGCAGTCACCAAACGGGTACGCAGTATTTT. This gives the protein CASSHQTGTQYF.

The table lists this clonotype with many counts. The chain has TRBV5-1 and TRBJ2-5, with a possible D match to TRBD1 (7 bases). The V and J ends lost 4 bases and 7 bases respectively, with 17 bases between them. Germline V gene lookup returns CDR1 SGHRS and CDR2 YFSETQ. The CDR3 has 14 residues. The CDR3: CASSHGQAGGTQYF. The CDR3 bases are TGCGCCAGCAGCCACGGACAGGCCGGGGGGACCCAGTACTTC.

The sample holds a few counts of this clonotype. The chain uses TRBV7-8 and TRBJ1-1; 8 bases fit TRBD1. Germline CDR1 SGHVS, CDR2 FQNEAQ. This CDR3 is 13 amino acids long. V was pared by 5 bases and J by 4 bases, with 3 bases of the junction left unmatched. CDR3 coding DNA: TGTGCCAGCAGCACAGACAGGGGCACTGAAGCTTTCTTT. Translation: CASSTDRGTEAFF.

This clonotype occurred a few times. V usage is TRBV20-1 and J usage is TRBJ2-7, with 9 bases identical to TRBD2. CDR1 is DFQATT, CDR2 SNEGSKA, per germline (reference sequence). The CDR3 runs 14 residues. Trimming cost V 0 bases and J 3 bases; bases outside gene matches: 3. CDR3 nucleotides: TGCAGTGCTAGAGATAATAGCGGGAGCTACGAGCAGTACTTC. This sequence encodes CSARDNSGSYEQYF.

The genes are TRBV6-2 or TRBV6-3 and TRBJ2-3; D not certain. The V gene's germline CDR1 is MNHEY and CDR2 SVGEGT. The CDR3 consists of 14 residues. Trimming removed 2 bases from V and 4 bases from J, with 10 bases in between. CDR3 in amino acids: CASSYRRVSDTQYF. The CDR3 DNA is TGTGCCAGCAGTTACCGAAGGGTTTCAGATACGCAGTATTTT.

This clonotype was counted a few times. J is TRBJ2-7 and V is TRBV6-1, with D unresolved. This CDR3 is built from 13 residues. From germline, CDR1 is MNHNS and CDR2 SASEGT. CDR3 DNA: TGTGCCAGCAGTAAAGCCTCCTCCTACGAGCAGTACGTC. Translation gives CASSKASSYEQYV.

J is TRBJ2-5 and V is TRBV7-9; D is possibly TRBD1 (5 bases). Trimming shortened V by 1 base and J by 5 bases, and 17 bases separated the two germline ends. This CDR3 has 16 amino acids. Germline V gene sequence: CDR1 SEHNR, CDR2 FQNEAQ (reference sequence). In nucleotides, the CDR3 is TGTGCCAGCAGCTTAGGTTCAGCAGGGCCGGAGGAGACCCAGTACTTC. Translating gives CASSLGSAGPEETQYF.

This clonotype was counted only a few times. The V gene is TRBV27, the J gene TRBJ2-3; 10 nucleotides line up with TRBD2. This CDR3 contains 16 residues. Germline loops: CDR1 MNHEY, CDR2 SMNVEV (reference sequence). V lost 6 bases, J lost 3 bases, and 9 bases stayed unmatched. DNA of the CDR3: TGTGCCAGCAGCGCCTATATAGCGGGAGGAACAGATACGCAGTATTTT. As protein: CASSAYIAGGTDTQYF.

This chain links TRBV7-2 with TRBJ2-2; D is undetermined. Germline V lookup: CDR1 SGHTA, CDR2 FQGNSA. The CDR3 loop spans 14 amino acids. Trimming took 3 bases from V and 4 from J, leaving 9 bases between them. Here the CDR3 reads CASSLRATTGELFF. CDR3 sequence (DNA): TGTGCCAGCAGCTTGCGTGCGACCACCGGGGAGCTGTTTTTT. Full variable domain (remainder filled in from reference TRBV7-2 and TRBJ2-2): GAGVSQSPSNKVTEKGKDVELRCDPISGHTALYWYRQSLGQGLEFLIYFQGNSAPDKSGLPSDRFSAERTGGSVSTLTIQRTQQEDSAVYLCASSLRATTGELFFGEGSRLTVL.

The chain combines TRBV30 with TRBJ1-1, with D possibly TRBD1 on 6 matching bases. V lost 4 bases and J lost 1, with 10 bases in between. The CDR3 contains 13 residues. In germline, CDR1 is GTSNPN, CDR2 SVGIG (reference sequence). The CDR3, as DNA: TGTGCCTGGAACCTACAGGGGAACACTGAAGCTTTCTTT. This translates into CAWNLQGNTEAFF.

The chain uses TRBV5-6 and TRBJ1-1; weak D call: TRBD1 (5 bases). The germline V gene encodes CDR1 SGHDT and CDR2 YYEEEE. This CDR3 region has 13 residues. Trimming left V 3 bases short and J 6 bases short, with 12 bases between. The CDR3 DNA reads TGTGCCAGCAGCTGGGACCGGGTCTCTGAAGCTTTCTTT. Residues: CASSWDRVSEAFF. The entire variable domain, with the rest obtained from reference TRBV5-6 and TRBJ1-1, is as follows: DAGVTQSPTHLIKTRGQQVTLRCSPKSGHDTVSWYQQALGQGPQFIFQYYEEEERQRGNFPDRFSGHQFPNYSSELNVNALLLGDSALYLCASSWDRVSEAFFGQGTRLTVV.